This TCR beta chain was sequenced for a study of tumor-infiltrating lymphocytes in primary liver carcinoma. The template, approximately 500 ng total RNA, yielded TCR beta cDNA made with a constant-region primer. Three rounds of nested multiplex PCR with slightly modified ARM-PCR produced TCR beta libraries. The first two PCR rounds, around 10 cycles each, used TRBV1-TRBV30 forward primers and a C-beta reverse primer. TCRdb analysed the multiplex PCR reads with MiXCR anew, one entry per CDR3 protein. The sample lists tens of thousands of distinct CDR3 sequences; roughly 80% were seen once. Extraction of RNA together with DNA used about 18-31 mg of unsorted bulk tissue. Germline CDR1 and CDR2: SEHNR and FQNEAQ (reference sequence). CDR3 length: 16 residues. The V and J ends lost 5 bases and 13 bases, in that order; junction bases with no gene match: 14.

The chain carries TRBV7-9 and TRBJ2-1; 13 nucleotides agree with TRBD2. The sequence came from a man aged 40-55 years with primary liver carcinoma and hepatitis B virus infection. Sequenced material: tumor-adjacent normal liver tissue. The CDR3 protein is CASSPTSGRLKNHQFF. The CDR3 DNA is TGTGCCAGCAGCCCGACTAGCGGGAGGTTAAAGAATCATCAGTTCTTC.